This T cell receptor (beta chain) was found in a study of early T cells in non-severe SARS-CoV-2 infection. Looking at the study overall: The chains were unpaired, and the sequenced material was bulk RNA from unsorted whole blood.

The study, taken as a whole, reports: Lookups in VDJdb leaned toward anti-spike CD8 responses and missed private and CD4 specificities.

Looked up from germline, CDR1 is SGDLS and CDR2 is YYNGEE. After removal of 6 bases from V and 1 base from J, the junction contained 9 bases not matched to a gene. This CDR3 has 17 residues. This clonotype was seen more than once but under ten times. Its specificity is unknown. Researchers tagged individual cDNA molecules with unique molecular identifiers. TCRdb processed the 5' RACE reads anew with MiXCR; each CDR3 protein has one entry. The table includes about 92,000 distinct CDR3 sequences, approximately 17% detected once. The specimen sequenced was whole blood. The chain carries TRBV9 and TRBJ2-5, with TRBD2 identical over 13 bases. The TCR comes from an adult who was a healthcare worker with PCR-confirmed SARS-CoV-2 infection or an uninfected control (not recorded which). The CDR3 protein is CASNLGLAGMGQETQYF. CDR3 DNA: TGTGCCAGCAACCTGGGACTAGCGGGGATGGGCCAAGAGACCCAGTACTTC.